One sample yielded the 28 T cell receptor beta chains listed below, sequenced in a study of OX40 agonist ivuxolimab in advanced cancers. The data were produced by immunoSEQ multiplex PCR, yet TCRdb's version contains in-frame clones alone and is incomplete. The data show approximately 86,000 clones, about 93% seen once. Source: CD4+ or CD8+ T cells sorted from blood, taken in a trial of the OX40 agonist ivuxolimab. These receptors were collected from an adult with an advanced solid tumor such as melanoma, head and neck, liver or kidney cancer.

This clone was counted between two and nine times. The V and J genes are TRBV2 and TRBJ2-1; D may be TRBD2 (6 bases). Per the germline V gene, CDR1 is SNHLY and CDR2 is FYNNEI. Deletions cut 10 bases from V and 7 bases from J, with 23 bases between. The length of the CDR3 is 15 residues. This chain's CDR3 is CATRTLLASNNEQFF. For the CDR3, the DNA is TGTGCCACCAGGACCCTTCTAGCGAGCAATAATGAGCAGTTCTTC. Supplemented by reference TRBV2 and TRBJ2-1, the full variable domain reads EPEVTQTPSHQVTQMGQEVILRCVPISNHLYFYWYRQILGQKVEFLVSFYNNEISEKSEIFDDQFSVERPDGSNFTLKIRSTKLEDSAMYFCATRTLLASNNEQFFGPGTRLTVL.

The genes are TRBV11-2 and TRBJ2-1, with D possibly being TRBD1 (5 bases). V lost 5 bases and J 1 base, leaving 15 bases between the germline ends. CDR3 length equals 16 residues. Germline assignment: CDR1 SGHAT and CDR2 FQNNGV. The CDR3 region is CASSLTGTASYNEQFF. For the CDR3, the DNA is TGTGCCAGCAGCCTTACAGGTACTGCGTCCTACAATGAGCAGTTCTTC.

CDR3: CASSLTSGIDTQYF. The CDR3 DNA sequence: TGCGCCAGCAGCTTGACTAGCGGGATAGATACGCAGTATTTT. J is TRBJ2-3 and V is TRBV5-1, with TRBD2 identical over 10 bases. The J segment lost 5 bases and the V segment lost 1 base, leaving 1 base of the junction unmatched. CDR1 and CDR2 from the germline V gene are SGHRS and YFSETQ. The CDR3 is 14 residues long.

The V call is TRBV28, the J call TRBJ1-5; 7 nucleotides line up with TRBD1. Per germline, CDR1 MDHEN and CDR2 SYDVKM. V trimming: 6 bases; J trimming: 6 bases; junction bases outside the gene matches: 14. The CDR3 runs 16 residues. CDR3 region: CASSPPGTAILQPQHF. CDR3 DNA: TGTGCCAGCAGCCCGCCGGGGACAGCGATTCTTCAGCCCCAGCATTTT.

The chain recombines TRBV4-2 with TRBJ1-2; weak D call: TRBD1 (5 bases). Trimming took off 2 bases at V and 7 bases at J, with 17 bases between the two ends. CDR1 LGHNA and CDR2 YNFKEQ come from the germline V gene. This CDR3 is 15 amino acids long. The CDR3 sequence: CASSQSPRGDFGYTF. CDR3 bases: TGTGCCAGCAGCCAAAGCCCCCGGGGGGACTTTGGCTACACCTTC.

Comments on this clone: This same CDR3 is encoded by further DNA sequences in the sample. The V and J genes are TRBV11-2 and TRBJ2-5; 8 bases are shared with TRBD1. Trimming cost V 5 bases and J 3 bases; bases outside gene matches: 8. Per germline, CDR1 SGHAT and CDR2 FQNNGV. The CDR3 is 15 residues long. The CDR3 is CASSQAPGQEETQYF. As DNA, the CDR3 is TGTGCCAGCAGCCAAGCTCCGGGACAGGAAGAGACCCAGTACTTC.

Only a few counts were recorded for this clone. The chain has TRBV5-1 and TRBJ1-2, with TRBD1 as a possible D gene (6 bases). CDR1 is SGHRS, CDR2 YFSETQ, per germline. Trimming cost V 4 bases and J 8 bases, with 21 bases left between them. The CDR3 loop spans 15 amino acids. The CDR3 sequence: CASSGPTGHAEGYTF. CDR3 bases: TGCGCCAGCAGCGGCCCGACAGGACACGCGGAGGGCTACACCTTC.

The chain has TRBV19 and TRBJ1-1; possibly TRBD1 for D (6 bases). Germline CDR1 is LNHDA and CDR2 is SQIVND (reference sequence). CDR3 length equals 15 residues. V shed 5 bases and J shed 0 bases, with 13 bases lying between them. The CDR3 spells CASSVQGKMNTEAFF. The CDR3 region has the DNA TGTGCCAGTAGTGTGCAGGGGAAGATGAACACTGAAGCTTTCTTT.

This sequence joins TRBV9 and TRBJ2-3; a weak D match, TRBD1 (5 bases). The CDR3 spans 16 residues. The V and J ends lost 0 bases and 3 bases respectively, with 14 bases between them. Germline-derived CDR1 and CDR2 are SGDLS and YYNGEE. Here the CDR3 reads CASSVDPGSSTDTQYF. In DNA form, the CDR3 reads TGTGCCAGCAGCGTAGACCCAGGGTCATCGACAGATACGCAGTATTTT.

V gene TRBV14 combines with J gene TRBJ2-2, with TRBD1 identical over 9 bases. The CDR3 has 15 amino acids. Trimming cost V 4 bases and J 5 bases; bases outside gene matches: 5. Germline CDR1 SGHDN, CDR2 FVKESK. The DNA of the CDR3 is TGTGCCAGCAGCCCTCACAGGGGGCGTACCGGGGAGCTGTTTTTT. This encodes CASSPHRGRTGELFF. Looking up the rest from reference TRBV14 and TRBJ2-2 gives the full variable domain: EAGVTQFPSHSVIEKGQTVTLRCDPISGHDNLYWYRRVMGKEIKFLLHFVKESKQDESGMPNNRFLAERTGGTYSTLKVQPAELEDSGVYFCASSPHRGRTGELFFGEGSRLTVL.

The rearrangement uses TRBV27 and TRBJ1-2, with a possible D match to TRBD1 (5 bases). The CDR3 is 13 amino acids. Germline V gene sequence: CDR1 MNHEY, CDR2 SMNVEV (reference sequence). Trimming left V 6 bases short and J 2 bases short, with 10 bases between. The DNA of the CDR3 is TGTGCCAGCAGCCCGACAGCGAACTATGGCTACACCTTC. This translates into CASSPTANYGYTF.

The rearrangement uses TRBV7-2 and TRBJ2-3; D gene unclear. The V and J ends lost 2 bases and 2 bases respectively, with 8 bases between them. The germline V gene has CDR1 SGHTA and CDR2 FQGNSA. The CDR3 contains 14 residues. The CDR3 nucleotides read TGTGCCAGCAGCTTAAGGGCAGCCACAGATACGCAGTATTTT. Protein product: CASSLRAATDTQYF.

V is TRBV5-6 and J is TRBJ1-5; a weak D match, TRBD1 (6 bases). There are 14 residues in the CDR3. Trimming took off 3 bases at V and 6 bases at J, with 13 bases between the two ends. Per the germline V gene, CDR1 is SGHDT and CDR2 is YYEEEE. The CDR3 nucleotides are TGTGCCAGCAGCTCCAGGGGTAGGAGTCAGCCCCAGCATTTT. Translating it yields CASSSRGRSQPQHF.

This clone showed up just once. The chain uses TRBV11-2 and TRBJ2-3; D remains unclear. V shed 2 bases and J shed 2 bases, with 5 bases lying between them. The CDR3 consists of 13 residues. Looked up from germline, CDR1 is SGHAT and CDR2 is FQNNGV. The CDR3 loop is CASSLMTTDTQYF. For the CDR3, the DNA is TGTGCCAGCAGCTTAATGACCACAGATACGCAGTATTTT. Looking up the rest from reference TRBV11-2 and TRBJ2-3 gives the full variable domain: EAGVAQSPRYKIIEKRQSVAFWCNPISGHATLYWYQQILGQGPKLLIQFQNNGVVDDSQLPKDRFSAERLKGVDSTLKIQPAKLEDSAVYLCASSLMTTDTQYFGPGTRLTVL.

The chain couples TRBV6-5 to TRBJ1-1; D is undetermined. CDR3 length: 14 residues. The V gene lost 4 bases and the J gene lost 1 base, with 10 bases spanning the gap. Germline CDR1 is MNHEY and CDR2 is SVGAGI. DNA of the CDR3: TGTGCCAGCAGTTTCCGGACGGGGAACACTGAAGCTTTCTTT. Translation gives CASSFRTGNTEAFF.

V is TRBV30 and J is TRBJ1-1, with D unresolved. Trimming cost V 1 base and J 0 bases, with 9 bases left between them. The length of the CDR3 is 14 residues. Germline CDR1 GTSNPN, CDR2 SVGIG (reference sequence). CDR3: CAWSGGSMNTEAFF. The CDR3 DNA reads TGTGCCTGGAGTGGAGGGAGTATGAACACTGAAGCTTTCTTT. The full variable domain, with the rest looked up from reference TRBV30 and TRBJ1-1, is SQTIHQWPATLVQPVGSPLSLECTVEGTSNPNLYWYRQAAGRGLQLLFYSVGIGQISSEVPQNLSASRPQDRQFILSSKKLLLSDSGFYLCAWSGGSMNTEAFFGQGTRLTVV.

CDR3 sequence: CASSSRLAGERTDTQYF. CDR3 coding DNA: TGTGCCAGCAGCTCCCGACTAGCGGGAGAGCGCACAGATACGCAGTATTTT. This sequence joins TRBV7-6 and TRBJ2-3; 12 bases agree with TRBD2. Per germline, CDR1 SGHVS and CDR2 FNYEAQ. The CDR3 runs 17 residues. Trimming at V came to 4 bases and at J to 1 base, leaving 6 bases not matched to a gene.

This clone was observed a few times. The chain recombines TRBV7-9 with TRBJ1-1; D might be TRBD1 (6 bases). Germline assignment: CDR1 SEHNR and CDR2 FQNEAQ (reference sequence). The CDR3 is 14 amino acids. Trimming pared 5 bases from V and 1 base from J, leaving 11 bases between. CDR3 DNA sequence: TGTGCCAGCAGCACTATACAGGGGAACACTGAAGCTTTCTTT. This gives the protein CASSTIQGNTEAFF.

The chain uses TRBV18 and TRBJ1-2; D uncertain. The V end lost 3 bases, the J end lost 6 bases, and 8 bases lay between the germline ends. This CDR3 is 12 amino acids long. Germline CDR1 reads KGHSH; CDR2 reads LQKENI. The CDR3: CASSPEGNGYTF. The DNA of the CDR3 is TGTGCCAGCTCACCCGAAGGCAATGGCTACACCTTC.

The chain joins TRBV5-1 to TRBJ1-5; tentative D call: TRBD1 (5 bases). The germline CDR1 and CDR2 sequences are SGHRS and YFSETQ. The CDR3 contains 15 residues. The ends were cut back, 0 bases at V and 4 bases at J, with 11 bases in the middle. The CDR3 DNA reads as TGCGCCAGCAGCTTGGACCAGGGAAGGAATCAGCCCCAGCATTTT. Translation: CASSLDQGRNQPQHF. The entire variable domain, with the rest obtained from reference TRBV5-1 and TRBJ1-5, is as follows: KAGVTQTPRYLIKTRGQQVTLSCSPISGHRSVSWYQQTPGQGLQFLFEYFSETQRNKGNFPGRFSGRQFSNSRSEMNVSTLELGDSALYLCASSLDQGRNQPQHFGDGTRLSIL.

The V call is TRBV28, the J call TRBJ2-3; the D is unclear. Germline V gene lookup returns CDR1 MDHEN and CDR2 SYDVKM. V was cut by 5 bases and J by 10 bases, with 19 bases left in between. The CDR3 is made up of 14 amino acids. CDR3 in amino acids: CASSISPLFAAQYF. CDR3 in DNA: TGTGCCAGCAGTATTTCCCCTTTGTTTGCCGCGCAGTATTTT.

Comment on this clone: The junction shows a germline mismatch at one end, possibly a read error. This chain links TRBV18 with TRBJ2-3; 12 bases are a match to TRBD1. The germline gives CDR1 KGHSH, CDR2 LQKENI. The CDR3 extends over 18 amino acids. CDR3 residues: CASSPFVPGQGATGTQYF. The CDR3 DNA is TGTGCCAGCTCACCTTTTGTCCCGGGACAGGGGGCAACAGGTACGCAGTATTTT.

The chain combines TRBV18 with TRBJ2-1, with D perhaps TRBD2 (6 bases). The CDR3 sequence is 15 residues long. V was cut by 2 bases and J by 6 bases, with 14 bases left in between. The germline V gene has CDR1 KGHSH and CDR2 LQKENI. CDR3: CASSPVAGPGNEQFF. The CDR3 DNA reads TGTGCCAGCTCACCAGTGGCGGGGCCTGGCAATGAGCAGTTCTTC.

This chain joins TRBV6-4 and TRBJ2-2, with 7 nucleotides matching TRBD2. V lost 6 bases to trimming and J lost 6 bases; unmatched junction nucleotides: 19. The germline CDR1 and CDR2 sequences are MRHNA and SNTAGT. CDR3 length equals 18 residues. This CDR3 is CASSPMISGEGFAGELFF. The CDR3, as DNA: TGTGCCAGCAGCCCGATGATCAGCGGGGAAGGGTTCGCCGGGGAGCTGTTTTTT.

This clone has just one count. The J gene is TRBJ2-7, the V gene TRBV7-9; D unresolved. Germline CDR1 reads SEHNR; CDR2 reads FQNEAQ (reference sequence). This CDR3 region has 16 residues. Trimming removed 3 bases from V and 1 base from J, with 16 bases in between. CDR3: CASSFPTGGRSYEQYF. CDR3 nucleotide sequence: TGTGCCAGCAGCTTCCCCACCGGCGGACGATCCTACGAGCAGTACTTC.

This rearrangement joins TRBV5-1 to TRBJ1-3; no clear D. Trimming cost V 0 bases and J 0 bases, with 4 bases left between them. From germline, CDR1 is SGHRS and CDR2 YFSETQ. The CDR3 runs 14 residues. CDR3 bases: TGCGCCAGCAGCTTGGACAGCTCTGGAAACACCATATATTTT. Translating gives CASSLDSSGNTIYF. Based on the CDR3 plus reference TRBV5-1 and TRBJ1-3, the full variable domain is KAGVTQTPRYLIKTRGQQVTLSCSPISGHRSVSWYQQTPGQGLQFLFEYFSETQRNKGNFPGRFSGRQFSNSRSEMNVSTLELGDSALYLCASSLDSSGNTIYFGEGSWLTVV.

This clone was observed a few times. The CDR3 region is CATASVGQPQHF. CDR3 sequence (DNA): TGTGCCACCGCCTCGGTCGGGCAGCCCCAGCATTTT. This rearrangement joins TRBV27 to TRBJ1-5; D is unclear. Germline CDR1 MNHEY, CDR2 SMNVEV (reference sequence). The V and J ends lost 10 bases and 7 bases respectively, with 14 bases between them. The CDR3 has 12 residues.

V is TRBV29-1 and J is TRBJ2-7, with 7 positions matching TRBD2. The CDR3 length is 11 residues. The germline CDR1 and CDR2 sequences are SQVTM and ANQGSEA. J lost 2 bases, V lost 5 bases, and 0 bases had no gene match. The CDR3 region is CSVRGAYEQYF. The CDR3 DNA sequence: TGCAGCGTTCGGGGGGCCTACGAGCAGTACTTC.